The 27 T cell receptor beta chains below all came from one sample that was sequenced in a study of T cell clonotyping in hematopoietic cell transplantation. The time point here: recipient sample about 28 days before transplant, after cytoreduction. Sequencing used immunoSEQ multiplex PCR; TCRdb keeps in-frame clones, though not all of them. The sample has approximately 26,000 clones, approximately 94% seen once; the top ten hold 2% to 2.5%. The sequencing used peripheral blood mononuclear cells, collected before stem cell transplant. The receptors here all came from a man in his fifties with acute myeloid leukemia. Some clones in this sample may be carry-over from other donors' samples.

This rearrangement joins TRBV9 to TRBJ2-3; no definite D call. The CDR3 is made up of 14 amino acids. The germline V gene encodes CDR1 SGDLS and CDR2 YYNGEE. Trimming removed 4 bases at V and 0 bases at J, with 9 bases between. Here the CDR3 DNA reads TGTGCCAGCAGCCGGCGCAGCAGCACAGATACGCAGTATTTT. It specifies CASSRRSSTDTQYF.

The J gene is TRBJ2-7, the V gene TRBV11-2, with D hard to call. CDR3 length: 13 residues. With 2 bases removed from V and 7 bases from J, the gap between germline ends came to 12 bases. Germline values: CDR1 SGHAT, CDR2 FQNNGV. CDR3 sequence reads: CASSLRLGGEQYF. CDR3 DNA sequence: TGTGCCAGCAGCTTAAGACTCGGTGGAGAGCAGTACTTC.

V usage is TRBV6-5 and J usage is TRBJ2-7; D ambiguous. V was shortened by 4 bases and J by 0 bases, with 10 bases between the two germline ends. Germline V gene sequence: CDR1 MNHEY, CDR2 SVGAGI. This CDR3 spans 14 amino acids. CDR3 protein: CASSLRRPSYEQYF. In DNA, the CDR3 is TGTGCCAGCAGTTTAAGACGGCCCTCCTACGAGCAGTACTTC.

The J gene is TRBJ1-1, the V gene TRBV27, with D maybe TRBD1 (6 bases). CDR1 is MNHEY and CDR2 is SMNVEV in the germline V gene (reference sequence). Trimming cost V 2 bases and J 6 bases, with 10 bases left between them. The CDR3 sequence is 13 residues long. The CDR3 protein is CASSLGGLAEAFF. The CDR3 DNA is TGTGCCAGCAGTTTAGGGGGCCTAGCTGAAGCTTTCTTT.

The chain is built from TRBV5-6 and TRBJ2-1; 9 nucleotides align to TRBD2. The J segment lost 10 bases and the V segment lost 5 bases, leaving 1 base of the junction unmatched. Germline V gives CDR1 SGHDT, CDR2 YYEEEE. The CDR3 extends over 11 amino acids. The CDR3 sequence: CASRAGGEQFF. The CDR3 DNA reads TGTGCCAGCAGGGCGGGGGGGGAGCAGTTCTTC. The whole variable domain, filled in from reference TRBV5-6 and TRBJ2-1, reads DAGVTQSPTHLIKTRGQQVTLRCSPKSGHDTVSWYQQALGQGPQFIFQYYEEEERQRGNFPDRFSGHQFPNYSSELNVNALLLGDSALYLCASRAGGEQFFGPGTRLTVL.

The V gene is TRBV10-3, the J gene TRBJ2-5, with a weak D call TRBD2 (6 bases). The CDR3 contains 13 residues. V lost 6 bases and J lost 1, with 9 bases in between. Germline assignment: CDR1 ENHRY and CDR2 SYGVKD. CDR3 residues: CAISRETQETQYF. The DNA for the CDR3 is TGTGCCATCAGCCGGGAGACCCAAGAGACCCAGTACTTC.

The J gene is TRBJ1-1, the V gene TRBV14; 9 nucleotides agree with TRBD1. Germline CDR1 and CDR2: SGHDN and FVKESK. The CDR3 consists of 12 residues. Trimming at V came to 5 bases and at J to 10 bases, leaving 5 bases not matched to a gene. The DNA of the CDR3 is TGTGCCAGCAGCTGGGGACAGGGCCGAGCTTTCTTT. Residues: CASSWGQGRAFF.

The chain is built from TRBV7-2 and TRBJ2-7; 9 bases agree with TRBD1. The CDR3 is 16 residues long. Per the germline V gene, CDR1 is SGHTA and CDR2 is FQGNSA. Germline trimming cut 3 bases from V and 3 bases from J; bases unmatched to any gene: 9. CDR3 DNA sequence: TGTGCCAGCAGCTTTTTCGGGGGACAGGGTATCTACGAGCAGTACTTC. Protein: CASSFFGGQGIYEQYF.

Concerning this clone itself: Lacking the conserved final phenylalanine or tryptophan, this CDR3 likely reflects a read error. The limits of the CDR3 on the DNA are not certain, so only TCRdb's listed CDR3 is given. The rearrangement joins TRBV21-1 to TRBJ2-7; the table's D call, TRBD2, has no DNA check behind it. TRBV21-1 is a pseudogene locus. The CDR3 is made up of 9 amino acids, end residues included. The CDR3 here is CASSSRLVL.

The CDR3 reads CASSFQGSKETQYF. The DNA for the CDR3 is TGTGCCAGCAGCTTTCAGGGCTCAAAAGAGACCCAGTACTTC. The J gene is TRBJ2-5, the V gene TRBV7-9, with a weak D call TRBD1 (5 bases). V was cut by 3 bases and J by 3 bases, with 11 bases left in between. Germline values: CDR1 SEHNR, CDR2 FQNEAQ (reference sequence). The CDR3 is made up of 14 amino acids. The complete variable domain, with remaining parts taken from reference TRBV7-9 and TRBJ2-5, reads DTGVSQNPRHKITKRGQNVTFRCDPISEHNRLYWYRQTLGQGPEFLTYFQNEAQLEKSRLLSDRFSAERPKGSFSTLEIQRTEQGDSAMYLCASSFQGSKETQYFGPGTRLLVL.

For the CDR3, the DNA is TGTGCCAGCAGCTTTTACCTTCGACAGCCCTACGAGCAGTACTTC. Its protein product is CASSFYLRQPYEQYF. The V call is TRBV5-8, the J call TRBJ2-7, with D possibly matching TRBD1 (5 bases). V gave up 2 bases and J gave up 2 bases, with 14 bases separating them. The germline V gene encodes CDR1 SGHTS and CDR2 YDEGEE. CDR3 length equals 15 residues.

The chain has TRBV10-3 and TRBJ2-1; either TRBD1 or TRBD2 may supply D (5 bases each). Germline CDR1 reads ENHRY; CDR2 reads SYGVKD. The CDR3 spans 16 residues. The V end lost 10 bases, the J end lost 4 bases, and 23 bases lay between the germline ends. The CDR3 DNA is TGTGCCACGAGTGCCCAAACAAGGGACGGATACAATGAGCAGTTCTTC. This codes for CATSAQTRDGYNEQFF.

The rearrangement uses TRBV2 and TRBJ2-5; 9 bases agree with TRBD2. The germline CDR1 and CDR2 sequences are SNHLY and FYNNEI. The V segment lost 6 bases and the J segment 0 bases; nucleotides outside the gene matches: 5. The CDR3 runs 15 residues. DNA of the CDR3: TGTGCCAGCAGACGGCGGGGGGGGTACCAAGAGACCCAGTACTTC. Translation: CASRRRGGYQETQYF.

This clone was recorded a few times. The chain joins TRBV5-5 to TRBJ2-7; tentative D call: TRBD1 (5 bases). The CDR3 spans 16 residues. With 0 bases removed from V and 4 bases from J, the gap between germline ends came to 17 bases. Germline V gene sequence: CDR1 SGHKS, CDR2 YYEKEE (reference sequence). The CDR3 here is CASSLAGSRAMYEQYF. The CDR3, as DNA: TGTGCCAGCAGCTTGGCCGGTAGCAGGGCGATGTACGAGCAGTACTTC. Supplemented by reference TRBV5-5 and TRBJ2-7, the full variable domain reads DAGVTQSPTHLIKTRGQQVTLRCSPISGHKSVSWYQQVLGQGPQFIFQYYEKEERGRGNFPDRFSARQFPNYSSELNVNALLLGDSALYLCASSLAGSRAMYEQYFGPGTRLTVT.

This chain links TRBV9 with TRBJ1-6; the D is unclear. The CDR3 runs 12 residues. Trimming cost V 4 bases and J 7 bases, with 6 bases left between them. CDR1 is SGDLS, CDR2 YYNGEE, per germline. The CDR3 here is CASSPKNSPLHF. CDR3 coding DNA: TGTGCCAGCAGCCCCAAGAATTCACCCCTCCACTTT.

This CDR3 reads CASSKVSVPATGTPIYEQYF. Written as DNA, the CDR3 is TGTGCCAGCAGCAAAGTTTCTGTTCCGGCTACCGGGACCCCTATCTACGAGCAGTACTTC. The chain employs TRBV21-1 and TRBJ2-7. TRBV21-1 counts as a pseudogene. The CDR3 contains 20 residues.

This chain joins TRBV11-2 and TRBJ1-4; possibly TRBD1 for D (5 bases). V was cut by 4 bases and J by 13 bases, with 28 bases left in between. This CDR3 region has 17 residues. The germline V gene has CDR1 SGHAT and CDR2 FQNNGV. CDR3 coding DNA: TGTGCCAGCAGCTCCCTTTCCGGGACGCAGACACGGGGAAGACTGTTTTTT. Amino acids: CASSSLSGTQTRGRLFF.

CDR3 in amino acids: CASSSSGTGGDEQFF. The DNA of the CDR3 is TGCGCCAGCAGCTCCTCCGGGACAGGGGGGGATGAGCAGTTCTTC. The rearrangement joins TRBV5-1 to TRBJ2-1; 11 nucleotides line up with TRBD1. Trimming took 3 bases from V and 8 from J; bases not matched to a gene: 7. The CDR3 length is 15 residues. CDR1 is SGHRS, CDR2 YFSETQ, per germline. The full variable domain, completed using reference TRBV5-1 and TRBJ2-1, is KAGVTQTPRYLIKTRGQQVTLSCSPISGHRSVSWYQQTPGQGLQFLFEYFSETQRNKGNFPGRFSGRQFSNSRSEMNVSTLELGDSALYLCASSSSGTGGDEQFFGPGTRLTVL.

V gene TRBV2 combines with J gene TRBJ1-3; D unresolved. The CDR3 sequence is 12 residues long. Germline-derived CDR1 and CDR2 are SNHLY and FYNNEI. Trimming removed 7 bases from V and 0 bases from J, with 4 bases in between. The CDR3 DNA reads TGTGCCAGCACCTCCTCTGGAAACACCATATATTTT. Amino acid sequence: CASTSSGNTIYF.

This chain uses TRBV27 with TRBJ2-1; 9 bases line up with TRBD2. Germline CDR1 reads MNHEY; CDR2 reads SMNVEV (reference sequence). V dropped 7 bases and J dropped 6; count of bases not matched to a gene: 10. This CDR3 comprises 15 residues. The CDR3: CASTIAGAWGNEQFF. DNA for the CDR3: TGTGCCAGCACTATAGCGGGGGCCTGGGGCAATGAGCAGTTCTTC.

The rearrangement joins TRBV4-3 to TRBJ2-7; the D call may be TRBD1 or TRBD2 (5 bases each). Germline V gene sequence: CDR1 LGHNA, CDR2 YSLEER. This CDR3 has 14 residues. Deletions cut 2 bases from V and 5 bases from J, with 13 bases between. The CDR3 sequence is CASSQLLGTNEQYF. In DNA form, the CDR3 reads TGCGCCAGCAGCCAATTACTAGGGACCAACGAGCAGTACTTC.

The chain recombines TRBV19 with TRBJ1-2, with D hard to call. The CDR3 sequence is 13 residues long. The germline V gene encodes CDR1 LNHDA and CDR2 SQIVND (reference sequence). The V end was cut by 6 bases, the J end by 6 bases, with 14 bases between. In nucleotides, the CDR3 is TGTGCCAGTAGGATCGAAGGGCCAAATGGCTACACCTTC. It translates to CASRIEGPNGYTF.

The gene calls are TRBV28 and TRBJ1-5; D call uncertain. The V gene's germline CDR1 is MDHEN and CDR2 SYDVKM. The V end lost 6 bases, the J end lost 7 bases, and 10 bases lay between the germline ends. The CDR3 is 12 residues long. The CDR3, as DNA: TGTGCCAGCAGCCCTCGCGGCCAGCCCCAGCATTTT. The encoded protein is CASSPRGQPQHF.

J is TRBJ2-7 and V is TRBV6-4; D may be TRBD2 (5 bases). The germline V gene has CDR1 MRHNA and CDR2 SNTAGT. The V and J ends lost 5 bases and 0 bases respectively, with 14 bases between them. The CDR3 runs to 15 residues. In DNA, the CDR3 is TGTGCCAGCAGTCCCGTAGGAGGTAACTCCTACGAGCAGTACTTC. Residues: CASSPVGGNSYEQYF.

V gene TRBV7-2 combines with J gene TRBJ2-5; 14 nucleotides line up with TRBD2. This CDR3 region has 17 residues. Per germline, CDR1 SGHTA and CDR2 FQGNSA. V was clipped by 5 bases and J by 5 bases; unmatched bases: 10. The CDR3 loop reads CASSRGGTSGGWETQYF. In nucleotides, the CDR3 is TGTGCCAGCAGCCGCGGAGGGACTAGCGGGGGCTGGGAGACCCAGTACTTC.

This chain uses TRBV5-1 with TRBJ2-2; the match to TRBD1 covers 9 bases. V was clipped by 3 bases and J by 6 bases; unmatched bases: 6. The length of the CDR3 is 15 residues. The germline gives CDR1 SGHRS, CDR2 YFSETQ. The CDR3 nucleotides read TGCGCCAGCAGCTGGGGGACAGGGAGGTCCGGGGAGCTGTTTTTT. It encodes CASSWGTGRSGELFF.

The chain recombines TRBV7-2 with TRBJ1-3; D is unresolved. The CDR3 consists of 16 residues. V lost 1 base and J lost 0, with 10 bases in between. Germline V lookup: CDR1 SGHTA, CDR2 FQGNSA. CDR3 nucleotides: TGTGCCAGCAGCTTAGTGGGAACCAGCTCTGGAAACACCATATATTTT. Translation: CASSLVGTSSGNTIYF.